This TCR beta chain was sequenced during a study of control samples from healthy donors and cancer patients. The data were produced by immunoSEQ multiplex PCR, yet TCRdb's version contains in-frame clones alone and is incomplete. The sample contains 130,000 to 150,000 clones, about 90% of which appear only once. V lost 6 bases and J lost 8; bases outside the gene matches: 4. Germline V gene lookup returns CDR1 DFQATT and CDR2 SNEGSKA (reference sequence). This CDR3 is built from 11 residues. The receptor was isolated from a man in his thirties or forties in good health. The rearrangement joins TRBV20-1 to TRBJ2-4, with TRBD1 identical over 7 bases. Sequencing was done on a sample of blood. The CDR3 DNA follows: TGCAGTGCCTATCAGGGGGACATTCAGTACTTC. Translating gives CSAYQGDIQYF.